This T cell receptor (beta chain) was captured in a study of siplizumab effects on memory and regulatory T cells. Study-wide points: Proliferating CD4+ or CD8+ clones, roughly 80-97% of them, lacked an assignable naive or memory phenotype. Siplizumab, the agent tested, significantly reduced alloreactive sequences traceable to unstimulated CD4+ memory cells.

For this clone: Its antigen is unidentified.

The CDR3 extends over 12 amino acids. Between the trimmed V and J ends, which lost 6 bases and 7 bases, there was a span of 10 bases. Germline V gene sequence: CDR1 MNHEY, CDR2 SVGAGI. The table came from immunoSEQ multiplex PCR; TCRdb's copy has only in-frame clones and leaves some out. The sample includes over 65,000 clones, approximately 93% of them seen just once. The chain uses TRBV6-5 and TRBJ2-1, with a tentative D call TRBD2 (5 bases). The receptor comes from a human donor in good health. Sequenced input: CD8+ T cells sorted from blood. This CDR3 reads CASSNTRNEQFF. The DNA of the CDR3 is TGTGCCAGCAGCAACACTAGGAATGAGCAGTTCTTC.